This T cell receptor (beta chain) is from a study of T cells in Graves' hyperthyroidism and ophthalmopathy. Study overall: Peripheral blood was taken when the disease was first diagnosed, before any treatment began. Whole-study results and caveats: Most thyroid clonotypes expanded above 0.001 appeared in blood too. Ophthalmopathy was separated from stable hyperthyroidism by a 13 V-J model.

Trimming pared 1 base from V and 1 base from J, leaving 6 bases between. In germline, CDR1 is LNHNV, CDR2 YYDKDF (reference sequence). The CDR3 has 14 amino acids. Orbital computed tomography, thyroid ultrasound, serum thyroxine and TRAb, and clinical symptoms together informed the diagnoses. Concerning this clonotype itself: As yet, its antigen is unknown.

Regions amplified from RNA transcripts were the TCR beta CDR3 regions. The primer set for the first-round RT-PCR of the TCR CDR3 was HTBI. TCRdb used MiXCR to reprocess the multiplex PCR reads, holding one entry per CDR3 protein. The sample records a few hundred thousand distinct CDR3 sequences, approximately 17% being singletons. The chain couples TRBV15 to TRBJ2-3, with D unclear. The TCR sequence derives from a woman under 30 with Graves' ophthalmopathy. Sequenced: blood. This chain's CDR3 is CATSRAQGTDTQYF. CDR3 nucleotides: TGTGCCACCAGCAGAGCCCAGGGCACAGATACGCAGTATTTT. The complete variable domain, with remaining parts taken from reference TRBV15 and TRBJ2-3, reads DAMVIQNPRYQVTQFGKPVTLSCSQTLNHNVMYWYQQKSSQAPKLLFHYYDKDFNNEADTPDNFQSRRPNTSFCFLDIRSPGLGDTAMYLCATSRAQGTDTQYFGPGTRLTVL.